This T cell receptor (beta chain) was sequenced for a study of blood T cell repertoires in COVID-19. This CDR3 contains 15 residues. Germline V CDR1 and CDR2: GTSNPN, SVGIG (reference sequence). V was pared by 2 bases and J by 2 bases, with 10 bases between. TCRdb keeps only in-frame clones here, not all; method: immunoSEQ multiplex PCR. Here the sample spans 150,000 to 200,000 clones, 89% being singletons. The receptor's source is a woman in her forties with acute COVID-19. The chain carries TRBV30 and TRBJ2-6; possible D gene TRBD1, 6 bases. Material: PBMCs or T cells enriched from blood (not recorded which). CDR3: CAWSPNRAGANVLTF. The CDR3 DNA follows: TGTGCCTGGAGTCCAAACAGGGCTGGGGCCAACGTCCTGACTTTC.